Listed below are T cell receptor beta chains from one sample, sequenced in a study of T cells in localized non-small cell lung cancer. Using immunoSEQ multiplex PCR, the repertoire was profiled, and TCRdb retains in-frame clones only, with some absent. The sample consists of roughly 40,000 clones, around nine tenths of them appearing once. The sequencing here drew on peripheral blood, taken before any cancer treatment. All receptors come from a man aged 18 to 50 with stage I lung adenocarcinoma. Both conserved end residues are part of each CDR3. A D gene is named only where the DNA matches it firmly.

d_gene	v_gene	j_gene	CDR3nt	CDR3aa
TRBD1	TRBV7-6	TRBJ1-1	TGTGCCAGCAGCTTACGGACAGGGGCTACGAACACTGAAGCTTTCTTT	CASSLRTGATNTEAFF
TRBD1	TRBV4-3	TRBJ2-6	TGCGCCAGCAGCCAAGCTTACAGGGGAGTTAGGGCTGGGGCCAACGTCCTGACTTTC	CASSQAYRGVRAGANVLTF
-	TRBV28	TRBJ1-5	TGTGCCAGCAGGGGTTACGATCAGCCCCAGCATTTT	CASRGYDQPQHF
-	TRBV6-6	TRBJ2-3	TGTGCCAGCACCAAAACAGATACGCAGTATTTT	CASTKTDTQYF
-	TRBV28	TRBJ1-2	TGTGCCAGCAGTTTCTCTGCGGCTCTCTACTATGGCTACACCTTC	CASSFSAALYYGYTF
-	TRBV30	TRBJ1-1	TGTGCCTGGAGTGTTGCCAAAGCTTTCTTT	CAWSVAKAFF
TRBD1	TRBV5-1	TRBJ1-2	TGCGCCAGCAGCTCGACAGGGGAAGGCTATGGCTACACCTTC	CASSSTGEGYGYTF
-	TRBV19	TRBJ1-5	TGTGCCAGTAGTTTCCGGGGCCCTCAGCCCCAGCATTTT	CASSFRGPQPQHF
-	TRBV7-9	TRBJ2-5	TGTGCCAGCAGCTTCGGTGGAAAGACCCAGTACTTC	CASSFGGKTQYF
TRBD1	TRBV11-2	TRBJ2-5	TGTGCCAGCAGCCCTATCCGGGACAGTCTCATGGCCCAGTACTTC	CASSPIRDSLMAQYF
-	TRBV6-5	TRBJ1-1	TGTGCCAGCAGTTACTCCGGGGAGGGAGCTGAAGCTTTCTTT	CASSYSGEGAEAFF
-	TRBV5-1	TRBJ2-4	TGCGCCAGCAGCTTGACTACAAAAAACATTCAGTACTTC	CASSLTTKNIQYF
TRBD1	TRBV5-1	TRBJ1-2	TGCGCCAGCAGCGTGGGACAGCTTTATGGCTACACCTTC	CASSVGQLYGYTF
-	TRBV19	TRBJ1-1	TGTGCCAGTAGGGCAGAACTGAACACTGAAGCTTTCTTT	CASRAELNTEAFF
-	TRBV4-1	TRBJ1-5	TGCGCCAGCAGCCAAGGCGGTACCAGCAATCAGCCCCAGCATTTT	CASSQGGTSNQPQHF
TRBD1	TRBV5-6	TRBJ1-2	TGTGCCAGCAGCCGGACAGGGGAGATCGGGGGCTACACCTTC	CASSRTGEIGGYTF